A single sample gave rise to the 21 T cell receptor beta chains below, sequenced in a study of CD8 T cells in Susac syndrome. Random-hexamer reverse transcription was applied to about 0.45 to 1 ug RNA. MiXCR was run by TCRdb on the immunoSEQ multiplex PCR reads, yielding one entry per CDR3 protein. The sample contains 330,000 or so distinct CDR3 sequences, about 88% of which appear only once. Sequenced material: CD8+ T cells from PBMCs. All receptors derive from a human donor with multiple sclerosis.

The chain is built from TRBV9 and TRBJ2-5, with 7 bases aligning to TRBD1. V lost 3 bases, J lost 3 bases, and 2 bases stayed unmatched. The V gene's germline CDR1 is SGDLS and CDR2 YYNGEE. The CDR3 is 13 amino acids. This CDR3 reads CASSAGTEETQYF. The CDR3 region has the DNA TGTGCCAGCAGCGCAGGGACAGAAGAGACCCAGTACTTC.

CDR3 nucleotide sequence: TGCAGTGCTAGAGGGGACAGGGGATTGGACGAGCAGTACTTC. This gives the protein CSARGDRGLDEQYF. This chain uses TRBV20-1 with TRBJ2-7; 10 bases align to TRBD1. The CDR3 sequence is 14 residues long. CDR1 DFQATT and CDR2 SNEGSKA come from the germline V gene (reference sequence). The V gene end was trimmed by 1 base and the J gene end by 5 bases; junction bases not matched to a gene: 5.

The chain carries TRBV4-2 and TRBJ2-7; perhaps TRBD1 as D (5 bases). Germline CDR1 reads LGHNA; CDR2 reads YNFKEQ. The CDR3 sequence is 15 residues long. V lost 4 bases to trimming and J lost 3 bases, with 16 bases between them. The CDR3 reads CASSPRRQKNYEQYF. DNA of the CDR3: TGTGCCAGCAGCCCCCGCCGACAGAAGAACTACGAGCAGTACTTC.

The CDR3, as DNA: TGTGCCAGCAGCTTAGCGGGGATGCGGACCGGGGAGCTGTTTTTT. Translation gives CASSLAGMRTGELFF. V gene TRBV7-9 combines with J gene TRBJ2-2; D is ambiguous. Germline V gene data show CDR1 as SEHNR and CDR2 as FQNEAQ (reference sequence). This CDR3 region has 15 residues. Trimming pared 0 bases from V and 5 bases from J, leaving 10 bases between.

The chain couples TRBV4-3 to TRBJ2-1; 8 nucleotides line up with TRBD2. The CDR3 has 12 residues. The germline CDR1 and CDR2 sequences are LGHNA and YSLEER. Trimming cost V 1 base and J 10 bases; bases outside gene matches: 0. CDR3 coding DNA: TGCGCCAGCAGCCAAGCGGGGGGGGAGCAGTTCTTC. As protein: CASSQAGGEQFF.

The chain recombines TRBV19 with TRBJ1-5; no definite D call. The CDR3 is made up of 14 amino acids. The V end lost 10 bases, the J end lost 4 bases, and 17 bases lay between the germline ends. Germline lookup yields CDR1 LNHDA and CDR2 SQIVND (reference sequence). CDR3 coding DNA: TGTGCCACTATGGAGGGAAGTTATAATCAGCCCCAGCATTTT. Its protein is CATMEGSYNQPQHF.

The rearrangement joins TRBV3-1 to TRBJ2-7; D is ambiguous. This CDR3 spans 17 amino acids. The germline V gene encodes CDR1 LGHDT and CDR2 YNNKEL (reference sequence). V was clipped by 1 base and J by 2 bases, with 18 bases between them. CDR3 DNA sequence: TGTGCCAGCAGCCAAGGTGGACGACGTTTCTCGGCCTACGAGCAGTACTTC. This encodes CASSQGGRRFSAYEQYF.

The chain is built from TRBV6-6 and TRBJ1-2; D is perhaps TRBD1 (6 bases). The V gene lost 5 bases and the J gene lost 6 bases, with 16 bases spanning the gap. Germline CDR1 MNHNY, CDR2 SVGAGI (reference sequence). There are 14 residues in the CDR3. The CDR3 coding sequence is TGTGCCAGCAGTGATACGGGGGCAGGGGATGGCTACACCTTC. Translation: CASSDTGAGDGYTF.

The chain is built from TRBV12-5 and TRBJ1-5; D gene uncertain. The CDR3 is 12 amino acids. CDR1 is LGHNT and CDR2 is FRNRAP in the germline V gene. Trimming pared 4 bases from V and 7 bases from J, leaving 8 bases between. The DNA for the CDR3 is TGTGCTAGTGGTTCCGGTTGGCAGCCCCAGCATTTT. This encodes CASGSGWQPQHF.

The chain carries TRBV28 and TRBJ2-5, with D perhaps being TRBD1 or TRBD2 (6 bases each). The CDR3 spans 15 residues. The V and J ends lost 8 bases and 2 bases respectively, with 18 bases between them. Germline assignment: CDR1 MDHEN and CDR2 SYDVKM. In nucleotides, the CDR3 is TGTGCCAGCCTCCCGGGGGCTCGGTCTCAAGAGACCCAGTACTTC. Translation gives CASLPGARSQETQYF.

J is TRBJ2-3 and V is TRBV28, with 13 bases that match TRBD2. Trimming removed 6 bases from V and 0 bases from J; junction bases left unmatched: 12. The germline V gene encodes CDR1 MDHEN and CDR2 SYDVKM. This CDR3 contains 19 residues. CDR3 in amino acids: CASRETGLAGPPSTDTQYF. The CDR3 DNA reads TGTGCCAGCAGAGAAACGGGACTAGCGGGGCCTCCTAGCACAGATACGCAGTATTTT.

The V and J genes are TRBV20-1 and TRBJ2-5; TRBD2 aligns across 9 bases. Unmatched junction bases numbered 5, after V lost 0 bases and J lost 0 bases. The CDR3 is 16 amino acids. Germline CDR1 DFQATT, CDR2 SNEGSKA (reference sequence). This chain's CDR3 is CSARDQQRGDQETQYF. CDR3 bases: TGCAGTGCTAGAGATCAGCAGCGGGGGGACCAAGAGACCCAGTACTTC.

This clonotype appeared a single time. The chain recombines TRBV19 with TRBJ2-7, with D possibly TRBD1 on 5 matching bases. The V end lost 1 base, the J end lost 3 bases, and 13 bases lay between the germline ends. The CDR3 covers 15 residues. Germline V gives CDR1 LNHDA, CDR2 SQIVND (reference sequence). The CDR3 DNA is TGTGCCAGTAGTATAGCTCCACAGGAGAGCTACGAGCAGTACTTC. This translates into CASSIAPQESYEQYF.

The chain is built from TRBV19 and TRBJ2-7, with D unclear. The V gene lost 3 bases and the J gene lost 2 bases, with 5 bases spanning the gap. The CDR3 spans 12 residues. Per the germline V gene, CDR1 is LNHDA and CDR2 is SQIVND (reference sequence). The CDR3 region has the DNA TGTGCCAGTAGTATTGGGACCTACGAGCAGTACTTC. It specifies CASSIGTYEQYF.

This chain joins TRBV5-6 and TRBJ2-7; 7 bases fit TRBD1. In germline, CDR1 is SGHDT, CDR2 YYEEEE. The CDR3 is made up of 14 amino acids. The V and J ends lost 3 bases and 2 bases, in that order; junction bases with no gene match: 5. The CDR3 nucleotides read TGTGCCAGCAGCTCCGGGACAGCCCCCTACGAGCAGTACTTC. Protein product: CASSSGTAPYEQYF.

V is TRBV6-5 and J is TRBJ2-2, with 9 bases that match TRBD1. The trim removed 7 bases at V and 4 bases at J, leaving 7 bases unmatched. The germline V gene encodes CDR1 MNHEY and CDR2 SVGAGI. The CDR3 runs 15 residues. CDR3 nucleotides: TGTGCCAGCACCCACAGGGGGCGAAGCACCGGGGAGCTGTTTTTT. Protein: CASTHRGRSTGELFF.

This chain joins TRBV13 and TRBJ1-2; TRBD1 might be the D (5 bases). The germline CDR1 and CDR2 sequences are PRHDT and FYEKMQ (reference sequence). This CDR3 region has 16 residues. V lost 0 bases, J lost 4 bases, and 15 bases lay in between. CDR3 DNA sequence: TGTGCCAGCAGCTTAGGCGGGGACGCGGGGGGCTATGGCTACACCTTC. Translation gives CASSLGGDAGGYGYTF.

The chain employs TRBV27 and TRBJ2-1, with D maybe TRBD2 (6 bases). Between the trimmed V and J ends, which lost 7 bases and 4 bases, there was a span of 17 bases. Germline-derived CDR1 and CDR2 are MNHEY and SMNVEV (reference sequence). The CDR3 extends over 15 amino acids. Written as DNA, the CDR3 is TGTGCCAGCACCCCCGGGACTGCGGCTTACAATGAGCAGTTCTTC. It translates to CASTPGTAAYNEQFF.

The V gene is TRBV19, the J gene TRBJ1-1; 9 bases are shared with TRBD1. Germline-derived CDR1 and CDR2 are LNHDA and SQIVND (reference sequence). The CDR3 runs to 16 residues. J lost 4 bases, V lost 2 bases, and 8 bases had no gene match. The CDR3 sequence: CASSIRTGATGTEAFF. DNA for the CDR3: TGTGCCAGTAGTATAAGGACAGGGGCGACGGGCACTGAAGCTTTCTTT.

The CDR3 sequence is CASSFRGSQETQYF. The CDR3 bases are TGTGCCAGCAGCTTTCGGGGATCCCAAGAGACCCAGTACTTC. The V and J genes are TRBV7-9 and TRBJ2-5; a weak D match, TRBD2 (5 bases). V gave up 3 bases and J gave up 1 base, with 9 bases separating them. CDR1 SEHNR and CDR2 FQNEAQ come from the germline V gene (reference sequence). The CDR3 is 14 residues long.

This chain joins TRBV19 and TRBJ1-1; D call uncertain. This CDR3 is built from 14 residues. The germline V gene encodes CDR1 LNHDA and CDR2 SQIVND (reference sequence). V was shortened by 3 bases and J by 3 bases, with 11 bases between the two germline ends. CDR3 nucleotides: TGTGCCAGTAGTATGGGCCGACCTGACACTGAAGCTTTCTTT. Translated, it gives CASSMGRPDTEAFF.